The next 3 T cell receptor beta chains were all read from a single sample in a study of immune heterogeneity within non-small cell lung tumors. Template material comprised bulk tumor genomic DNA at roughly 650 ng per sample. Surgical sampling yielded several biopsies per primary tumor (spaced far apart). Patients with untreated, newly diagnosed non-small cell lung cancer underwent curative surgery. CDR3 of TCR beta was amplified by multiplex PCR that used 32 V and 13 J primers. TCRdb reprocessed the multiplex PCR reads via MiXCR and lists one record per CDR3 protein. The sample has about 4,600 distinct CDR3 sequences; more than 25% are singletons. Material for sequencing was lung tumor tissue. Receptor source: a woman between 50 and 59 years old with non-small cell lung cancer.

Judged by abundance, this clonotype is medium-sized. The rearrangement links TRBV20-1 to TRBJ2-5; 9 bases agree with TRBD2. CDR3 length equals 16 residues. Germline trimming cut 0 bases from V and 3 bases from J; bases unmatched to any gene: 8. Germline V CDR1 and CDR2: DFQATT, SNEGSKA (reference sequence). DNA for the CDR3: TGCAGTGCTAGAGATAGGACTGTAGCGGGGGAAGAGACCCAGTACTTC. It is translated as CSARDRTVAGEETQYF.

By share, this clonotype counts as medium-sized. In DNA form, the CDR3 reads TGCAGTGCTAGAGGGGAGGGCTACGAGCAGTACTTC. Its translation is CSARGEGYEQYF. The chain combines TRBV20-1 with TRBJ2-7, with 7 bases identical to TRBD2. The CDR3 has 12 amino acids. The trim removed 1 base at V and 3 bases at J, leaving 0 bases unmatched. Germline lookup yields CDR1 DFQATT and CDR2 SNEGSKA (reference sequence).

A single count supports this clonotype. This may arise from a read error, as a much more abundant clone is one base away. The chain couples TRBV27 to TRBJ1-6, with D possibly TRBD1 on 6 matching bases. Germline loops: CDR1 MNHEY, CDR2 SMNVEV (reference sequence). The CDR3 extends over 14 amino acids. The CDR3, as DNA: TGTACCAGCAGTTTAAGGGGGGGCCAATCACCCCTCCACTTT. Residues: CTSSLRGGQSPLHF.